Listed below are T cell receptor beta chains from one sample, sequenced in a study of blood T cell repertoires in COVID-19. TCRdb's copy holds only in-frame clones and misses some; the assay was immunoSEQ multiplex PCR. Among roughly 66,000 clones, roughly 80% were seen once, and the ten largest hold 6.6%. The sequenced sample was peripheral blood. The receptors stem from a man in his fifties or sixties with acute or convalescent COVID-19. Each CDR3 is given with its conserved first and last residue. D genes are given only for firm matches. Size is stated for part of the rows, as once, few or many counts, or as a class when the clone is expanded.

.,TRBJ2-5,TRBV9,.,TGTGCCAGCAGCGTATACGGCGGGGACCTTCCCACAGAGACCCAGTACTTC,CASSVYGGDLPTETQYF
.,TRBJ1-1,TRBV5-1,.,TGCGCCAGCAGCTCGGGACACTGGAACGAAGCTTTCTTT,CASSSGHWNEAFF
.,TRBJ1-5,TRBV7-6,.,TGTGCCAGCAGCATCCCCGGGCAGCCCCAGCATTTT,CASSIPGQPQHF
.,TRBJ1-6,TRBV6-5,once,TGTGCCAGCAGTTATTTCCGGGACTCAAATTCACCCCTCCACTTT,CASSYFRDSNSPLHF
.,TRBJ1-2,TRBV7-2,.,TGTGCCAGCGCGATCGGGGGGCGCTGGGGCTACACCTTC,CASAIGGRWGYTF
TRBD1,TRBJ1-2,TRBV6-5,.,TGTGCCAGCAGTTCCAACCCAGGGGGCGGCTACACCTTC,CASSSNPGGGYTF
.,TRBJ1-5,TRBV10-2,.,TGCGCCAGCAGTGAGTTCAGGGGCCAGCCCCAGCATTTT,CASSEFRGQPQHF
.,TRBJ2-1,TRBV10-3,.,TGTGCCATCAGTGAGGGCACGTTCAATGAGCAGTTCTTC,CAISEGTFNEQFF
.,TRBJ2-3,TRBV3-1/TRBV3-2,.,TGTGCCAGCAGCCAAGCAGGGGCTAGCCATGATACGCAGTATTTT,CASSQAGASHDTQYF
.,TRBJ2-1,TRBV19,few,TGTGCCAGTAGTAGGGCGCGGGACAGCAGTAACAATGAGCAGTTCTTC,CASSRARDSSNNEQFF